This T cell receptor beta chain was identified during a study of T cell responses to AZD1222 COVID-19 vaccine. As for the study in general: Second doses were pooled across both intervals (about 4 or about 12 weeks).

CDR1 and CDR2 (germline): WNHNN, SYGVQD (reference sequence). The CDR3 has 13 residues. V was shortened by 0 bases and J by 4 bases, with 5 bases between the two germline ends. Assay used: immunoSEQ multiplex PCR; TCRdb lists only in-frame clones, some missing. Among roughly 75,000 clones listed, about 83% were seen once. Worth noting for this clone: Antigen unknown.

General study results and limits: Seropositive AZD1222 recipients at baseline numbered only five or six.

This specimen consisted of peripheral blood, obtained on day 0 of AZD1222 vaccination. V is TRBV10-1 and J is TRBJ2-3; no definite D call. This sequence originates from an adult in good health. In DNA, the CDR3 is TGCGCCAGCAGTGAGTCGGGTCCAGATACGCAGTATTTT. Translation gives CASSESGPDTQYF.